The source of this T cell receptor beta chain is a study of post-analysis software for immune sequencing data. At the level of the study: Clinical courses comprised relapsing-remitting, secondary progressive and progressive-relapsing multiple sclerosis.

Carried by the TCR beta cDNA libraries were unique molecular identifiers. TCRdb analysed the PCR reads with MiXCR anew, one entry per CDR3 protein. The sample has 380,000 or so distinct CDR3 sequences; 30% to 45% are singletons. This clonotype was observed a single time. What it recognizes is unknown. The CDR3 has 14 residues. The V and J ends lost 6 bases and 0 bases respectively, with 15 bases between them. The germline V gene encodes CDR1 SQVTM and CDR2 ANQGSEA. Overall study findings and caveats: By F measure, samples from a shared preparation batch strongly co-clustered. Controls showed lower frequencies than patients for roughly 5 TRBV segments, and TRBV5-6, TRBV5-1 and TRBV20-1 were among these.

The clonotype was recovered from a girl between 5 and 17 years old with multiple sclerosis. Sequenced input: blood. V gene TRBV29-1 combines with J gene TRBJ2-7, with TRBD2 as a possible D gene (5 bases). CDR3 amino acids: CSVTLGRVSYEQYF. In DNA, the CDR3 is TGCAGCGTGACCTTGGGGAGAGTCTCCTACGAGCAGTACTTC.